This TCR beta chain came from a study of T cell repertoires in cytomegalovirus infection. In the study overall: An indication of both CMV infection and matching HLA type came from public TCR beta signatures. General study findings and limits: Frequencies of public TCR beta families were cumulated, and this identified carriers of CMV plus the relevant HLA.

Germline assignment: CDR1 ENHRY and CDR2 SYGVKD. The CDR3 has 18 residues. The V and J ends lost 0 bases and 4 bases, in that order; junction bases with no gene match: 7. This clonotype was seen repeatedly, ten times or more. Its antigen is not identified. One entry per CDR3 protein, called by TCRdb with MiXCR from the reads. Among roughly 100,000 distinct CDR3 sequences listed, approximately 15% were seen once. This sequence was found in a human donor in good health (CMV status not recorded). Some clones in this sample may be carry-over from other donors' samples. What was sequenced was PBMCs. The chain recombines TRBV10-3 with TRBJ2-6; TRBD1 agrees at 9 bases. This CDR3 reads CAISESPGTGRGANVLTF. Here the CDR3 DNA reads TGTGCCATCAGTGAGTCCCCCGGGACAGGGCGAGGGGCCAACGTCCTGACTTTC.